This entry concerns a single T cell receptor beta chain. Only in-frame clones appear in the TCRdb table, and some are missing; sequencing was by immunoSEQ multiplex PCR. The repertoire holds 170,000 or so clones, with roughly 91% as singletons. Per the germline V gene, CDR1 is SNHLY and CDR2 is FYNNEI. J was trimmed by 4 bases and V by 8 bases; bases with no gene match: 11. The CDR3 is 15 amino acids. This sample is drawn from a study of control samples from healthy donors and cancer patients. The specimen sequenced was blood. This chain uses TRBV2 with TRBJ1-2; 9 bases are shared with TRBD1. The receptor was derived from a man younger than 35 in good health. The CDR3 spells CASRQGVVVGYGYTF. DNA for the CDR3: TGTGCCAGCCGACAGGGGGTAGTAGTCGGCTATGGCTACACCTTC.